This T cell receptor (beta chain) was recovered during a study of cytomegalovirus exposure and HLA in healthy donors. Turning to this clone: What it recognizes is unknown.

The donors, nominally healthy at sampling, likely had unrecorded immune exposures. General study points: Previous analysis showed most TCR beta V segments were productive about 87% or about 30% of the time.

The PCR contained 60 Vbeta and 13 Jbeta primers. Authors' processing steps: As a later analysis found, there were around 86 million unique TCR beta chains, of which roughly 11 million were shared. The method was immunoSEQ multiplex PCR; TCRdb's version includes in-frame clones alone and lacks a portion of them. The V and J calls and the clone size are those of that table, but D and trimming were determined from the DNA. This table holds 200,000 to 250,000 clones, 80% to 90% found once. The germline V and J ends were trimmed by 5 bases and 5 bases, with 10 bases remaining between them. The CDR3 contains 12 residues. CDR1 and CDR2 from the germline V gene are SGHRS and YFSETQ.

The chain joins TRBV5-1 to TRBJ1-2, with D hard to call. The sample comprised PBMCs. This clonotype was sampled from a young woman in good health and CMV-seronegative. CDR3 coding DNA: TGCGCCAGCAGTCCCGGGATTTATGGCTACACCTTC. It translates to CASSPGIYGYTF.